The 7 T cell receptor beta chains in this list originate from one sample, sequenced in a study of blood T cell repertoires in COVID-19. Using immunoSEQ multiplex PCR, the repertoire was profiled, and TCRdb retains in-frame clones only, with some absent. The sample yields approximately 61,000 clones, approximately 84% seen once. The sequenced material came from peripheral blood. The receptor source for this set is a human donor in a cohort sampled during active COVID-19.

This clone was counted once. The genes are TRBV28 and TRBJ1-1, with D maybe TRBD1 (6 bases). This CDR3 is built from 15 residues. Germline loops: CDR1 MDHEN, CDR2 SYDVKM. V was cut by 1 base and J by 0 bases, with 9 bases left in between. The CDR3 spells CASSLLRGMNTEAFF. For the CDR3, the DNA is TGTGCCAGCAGTTTATTGAGGGGGATGAACACTGAAGCTTTCTTT.

V gene TRBV6-6 combines with J gene TRBJ2-1, with D perhaps TRBD2 (5 bases). CDR1 is MNHNY and CDR2 is SVGAGI in the germline V gene (reference sequence). The CDR3 runs to 16 residues. Trimming took 0 bases from V and 1 from J, leaving 10 bases between them. The CDR3 here is CASSYSMGGSYNEQFF. Written as DNA, the CDR3 is TGTGCCAGCAGTTACTCGATGGGCGGGTCCTACAATGAGCAGTTCTTC.

V gene TRBV29-1 combines with J gene TRBJ2-2; D remains ambiguous. This CDR3 is built from 14 residues. The V end lost 5 bases, the J end lost 1 base, and 11 bases lay between the germline ends. Germline V CDR1 and CDR2: SQVTM, ANQGSEA. The chain's CDR3 is CSVYGDWNTGELFF. The CDR3 bases are TGCAGCGTTTACGGAGATTGGAACACCGGGGAGCTGTTTTTT.

The rearrangement uses TRBV27 and TRBJ2-3, with 11 bases identical to TRBD2. The V segment lost 3 bases and the J segment 8 bases; nucleotides outside the gene matches: 10. The CDR3 is made up of 16 amino acids. Germline assignment: CDR1 MNHEY and CDR2 SMNVEV (reference sequence). The CDR3 here is CASSLPTSGSGGTQYF. DNA of the CDR3: TGTGCCAGCAGTTTGCCTACTAGCGGGAGTGGGGGTACGCAGTATTTT.

The chain combines TRBV7-8 with TRBJ2-7; 12 bases agree with TRBD2. CDR1 and CDR2 from the germline V gene are SGHVS and FQNEAQ. The V segment lost 2 bases and the J segment 6 bases; nucleotides outside the gene matches: 8. The CDR3 loop spans 16 amino acids. CDR3 sequence reads: CASSLPRTSGASEQYF. CDR3 in DNA: TGTGCCAGCAGCTTACCCCGGACTAGCGGGGCTTCCGAGCAGTACTTC.

A few counts support this clone. CDR3 in amino acids: CASSPRTGPNEQYF. Here the CDR3 DNA reads TGTGCCAGCAGCCCCCGGACAGGGCCAAACGAGCAGTACTTC. The V call is TRBV9, the J call TRBJ2-7; the match to TRBD1 covers 8 bases. Per germline, CDR1 SGDLS and CDR2 YYNGEE. The CDR3 runs to 14 residues. The V segment lost 4 bases and the J segment 5 bases; nucleotides outside the gene matches: 8.

This sequence joins TRBV11-2 and TRBJ2-1; 13 positions agree with TRBD2. The junction had 13 bases not matched to a gene; V was cut back by 0 bases and J by 8 bases. The CDR3 totals 19 residues. Germline-derived CDR1 and CDR2 are SGHAT and FQNNGV. The CDR3 DNA reads as TGTGCCAGCAGCTTAGATCGTCGGACTAGCGGGAGCTACAAGGATGAGCAGTTCTTC. It yields the protein CASSLDRRTSGSYKDEQFF.